A single sample is the source of the 2 T cell receptor beta chains below, sequenced in a study of blood T cell repertoires in COVID-19. Sequencing used immunoSEQ multiplex PCR; TCRdb keeps in-frame clones, though not all of them. The table shows roughly 250,000 clones, with about nine tenths occurring only once. Sequencing was performed on PBMCs or T cells enriched from blood (not recorded which). Receptors originate from a man aged 45-65 years who had been exposed to COVID-19.

The rearrangement uses TRBV4-1 and TRBJ1-1; D is possibly TRBD1 (6 bases). CDR3 size: 14 residues. Germline values: CDR1 MGHRA, CDR2 YSYEKL. Between the trimmed V and J ends, which lost 5 bases and 2 bases, there was a span of 12 bases. The CDR3 coding sequence is TGCGCCAGCAGCGCGCGAGGGGGTAACACTGAAGCTTTCTTT. Translation gives CASSARGGNTEAFF.

The chain is built from TRBV9 and TRBJ2-3; D possibly corresponds to TRBD2 (6 bases). Germline V gene lookup returns CDR1 SGDLS and CDR2 YYNGEE. The CDR3 spans 15 residues. Deletions cut 0 bases from V and 3 bases from J, with 11 bases between. This CDR3 reads CASSVATGETDTQYF. In DNA, the CDR3 is TGTGCCAGCAGCGTAGCTACGGGGGAGACAGATACGCAGTATTTT.